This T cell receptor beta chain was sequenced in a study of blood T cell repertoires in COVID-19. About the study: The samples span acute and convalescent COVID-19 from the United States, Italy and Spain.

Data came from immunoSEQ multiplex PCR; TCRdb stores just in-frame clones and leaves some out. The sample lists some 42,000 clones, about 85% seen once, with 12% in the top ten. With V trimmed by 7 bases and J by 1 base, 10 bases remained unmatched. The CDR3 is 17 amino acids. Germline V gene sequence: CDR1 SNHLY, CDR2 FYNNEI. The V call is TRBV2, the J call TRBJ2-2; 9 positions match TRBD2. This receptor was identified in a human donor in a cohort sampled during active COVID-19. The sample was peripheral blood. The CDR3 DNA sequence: TGTGCCAGCACCAAGCGGGGGGCCCCCCGGAACACCGGGGAGCTGTTTTTT. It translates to CASTKRGAPRNTGELFF.